These 9 T cell receptor beta chains share one sample of origin, sequenced in a study of OX40 agonist ivuxolimab in advanced cancers. Data came from immunoSEQ multiplex PCR; TCRdb stores just in-frame clones and leaves some out. The table includes approximately 70,000 clones, around 88% detected once. The material sequenced was CD4+ or CD8+ T cells sorted from blood, taken in a trial of the OX40 agonist ivuxolimab. The source of these receptors is an adult with an advanced solid tumor such as melanoma, head and neck, liver or kidney cancer.

V is TRBV6-4 and J is TRBJ2-3, with TRBD2 identical over 10 bases. V was clipped by 5 bases and J by 4 bases; unmatched bases: 9. Germline CDR1 and CDR2: MRHNA and SNTAGT. This CDR3 is 16 amino acids long. The DNA of the CDR3 is TGTGCCAGCAGTTATCTTAGCGGGGGGACGTCAGATACGCAGTATTTT. Translated: CASSYLSGGTSDTQYF.

CDR3 sequence (DNA): TGCGCCAGCAGCTTGTTGTCACAGGGGGCCGAAGAGACCCAGTACTTC. As protein: CASSLLSQGAEETQYF. J is TRBJ2-5 and V is TRBV5-1, with 9 bases that match TRBD1. V lost 1 base to trimming and J lost 3 bases; unmatched junction nucleotides: 7. CDR3 length: 16 residues. The germline gives CDR1 SGHRS, CDR2 YFSETQ.

CDR3: CASSVRQGLATNEKLFF. CDR3 nucleotide sequence: TGTGCCAGCAGCGTAAGACAGGGTCTCGCAACTAATGAAAAACTGTTTTTT. The rearrangement uses TRBV7-6 and TRBJ1-4; 7 bases are a match to TRBD1. With 5 bases clipped from V and 0 bases from J, the junction kept 9 bases outside the gene matches. This CDR3 region has 17 residues. From germline, CDR1 is SGHVS and CDR2 FNYEAQ.

A few counts support this clone. The V and J genes are TRBV6-6 and TRBJ2-1, with D possibly being TRBD1 (6 bases). Germline-derived CDR1 and CDR2 are MNHNY and SVGAGI (reference sequence). The CDR3 consists of 14 residues. V was clipped by 6 bases and J by 3 bases, with 12 bases between them. CDR3 in DNA: TGTGCCAGCAGGACAGGAACGTTCTACAATGAGCAGTTCTTC. Translation: CASRTGTFYNEQFF.

The chain has TRBV10-3 and TRBJ2-3, with D maybe TRBD2 (5 bases). The CDR3 sequence is 16 residues long. Germline-derived CDR1 and CDR2 are ENHRY and SYGVKD. V lost 2 bases and J 3 bases, leaving 15 bases between the germline ends. CDR3 in amino acids: CAISEPGRPGTDTQYF. The CDR3 DNA is TGTGCCATCAGTGAGCCGGGAAGGCCGGGAACAGATACGCAGTATTTT.

This sequence joins TRBV18 and TRBJ1-2, with unresolved D. The CDR3 runs to 13 residues. With 5 bases removed from V and 4 bases from J, the gap between germline ends came to 11 bases. Per the germline V gene, CDR1 is KGHSH and CDR2 is LQKENI. The CDR3 DNA is TGTGCCAGCTCATCCCCAGAGGTCTATGGCTACACCTTC. Its protein product is CASSSPEVYGYTF.

For this clone: Additional DNA sequences in this sample encode the identical CDR3. The chain is built from TRBV5-6 and TRBJ1-6; D is ambiguous. The V and J ends lost 0 bases and 8 bases respectively, with 12 bases between them. This CDR3 region has 15 residues. Germline CDR1 is SGHDT and CDR2 is YYEEEE. CDR3 sequence (DNA): TGTGCCAGCAGCTTGGGCGAGGGTTTGGATTCACCCCTCCACTTT. This codes for CASSLGEGLDSPLHF.

The chain employs TRBV5-4 and TRBJ1-1, with D maybe TRBD1 (5 bases). The CDR3 extends over 14 amino acids. Trimming stripped 3 bases from V and 6 bases from J, with 15 bases between. Germline lookup yields CDR1 SGHNT and CDR2 YYREEE (reference sequence). The CDR3 nucleotides are TGTGCCAGCAGCTGGAGGGGCCCCGGTTCTGAAGCTTTCTTT. It specifies CASSWRGPGSEAFF.

The chain carries TRBV7-3 and TRBJ2-2; 7 bases are a match to TRBD1. V trimming: 4 bases; J trimming: 6 bases; junction bases outside the gene matches: 2. CDR3 length: 13 amino acids. Germline-derived CDR1 and CDR2 are SGHTA and FQGTGA. CDR3 region: CASSSGGAGELFF. Written as DNA, the CDR3 is TGTGCCAGCAGCTCAGGGGGAGCCGGGGAGCTGTTTTTT.